This TCR beta chain derives from a study of control samples from healthy donors and cancer patients. Libraries were prepared by immunoSEQ multiplex PCR; TCRdb keeps only in-frame clonotypes and omits some of them. This table has about 77,000 clones, approximately 92% appearing once. The length of the CDR3 is 13 residues. Per germline, CDR1 MDHEN and CDR2 SYDVKM. V dropped 1 base and J dropped 10 bases, with 10 bases sitting between them. The source of this sequence is a woman aged 60-75 years in good health. The chain employs TRBV28 and TRBJ1-4; no reliable D call. The sample consisted of blood. CDR3 sequence: CASSLSKRSKLFF. CDR3 bases: TGTGCCAGCAGTTTATCGAAGCGTTCAAAACTGTTTTTT.